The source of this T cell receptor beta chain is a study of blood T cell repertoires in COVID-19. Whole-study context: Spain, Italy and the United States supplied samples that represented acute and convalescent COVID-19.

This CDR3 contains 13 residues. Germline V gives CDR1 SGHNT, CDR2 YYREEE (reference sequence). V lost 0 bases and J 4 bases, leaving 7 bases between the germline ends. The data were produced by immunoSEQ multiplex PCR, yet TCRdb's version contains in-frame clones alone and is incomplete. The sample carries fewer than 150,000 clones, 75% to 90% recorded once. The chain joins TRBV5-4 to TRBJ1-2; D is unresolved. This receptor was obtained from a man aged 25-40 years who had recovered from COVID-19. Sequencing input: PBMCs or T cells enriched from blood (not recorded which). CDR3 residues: CASSLDGGYGYTF. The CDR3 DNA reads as TGTGCCAGCAGCTTGGACGGAGGCTATGGCTACACCTTC.